These 11 T cell receptor beta chains were sequenced from one sample in a study of T-cell reconstitution after alpha-beta-depleted transplantation in children. Findings of the study overall: T-cell numbers and diversity one year post-transplant derived largely from freshly generated T cells.

No antigens are known for them. Construction of the TCRbeta library involved unique molecular identifiers. TCRdb reprocessed the PCR reads with MiXCR, giving one entry per CDR3 protein. This table holds about 300,000 distinct CDR3 sequences, nearly 8% found once. Material: peripheral blood, obtained 360 days after TCRalphabeta/CD19-depleted stem cell transplant. The receptors stem from a female patient aged 2 to 10 who had a stem cell transplant for Fanconi anemia, so the T cells may come from the graft donor.

The chain is built from TRBV3-1 and TRBJ1-3; D is unresolved. V dropped 4 bases and J dropped 2 bases, with 9 bases sitting between them. Germline CDR1 and CDR2: LGHDT and YNNKEL (reference sequence). CDR3 length: 14 residues. The CDR3 loop reads CASSLIGAGNTIYF. The DNA of the CDR3 is TGTGCCAGCAGCCTAATCGGAGCTGGAAACACCATATATTTT.

The rearrangement uses TRBV19 and TRBJ2-7; 8 bases fit TRBD1. The ends lost 4 bases at V and 4 bases at J; junction bases unmatched: 3. The CDR3 is 13 residues long. Germline V gives CDR1 LNHDA, CDR2 SQIVND (reference sequence). This chain's CDR3 is CASSRTGWYEQYF. The DNA for the CDR3 is TGTGCCAGTAGTAGGACAGGGTGGTACGAGCAGTACTTC.

This clonotype was recorded at least ten times. The chain links TRBV25-1 to TRBJ2-5; maybe TRBD2 (6 bases). CDR1 and CDR2 (germline): MGHDK, SYGVNS. The V gene lost 4 bases and the J gene lost 7 bases, with 7 bases spanning the gap. This CDR3 is 11 amino acids long. The CDR3 coding sequence is TGTGCCAGCAGTGGGGGGGTGACCCAGTACTTC. Its protein product is CASSGGVTQYF.

This clonotype has a count of ten or more. The rearrangement uses TRBV5-7 and TRBJ2-5; 10 nucleotides agree with TRBD1. TRBV5-7 is an ORF, and what it does is uncertain. This CDR3 is built from 17 residues. The V gene end was trimmed by 3 bases and the J gene end by 4 bases; junction bases not matched to a gene: 12. The CDR3 protein is CASSSPLGTGEGETQYF. The CDR3 DNA sequence: TGTGCCAGCAGCTCACCGTTGGGGACAGGGGAGGGAGAGACCCAGTACTTC.

This clonotype was counted a few times. The V gene is TRBV7-9, the J gene TRBJ2-2, with TRBD1 matching over 7 bases. V shed 3 bases and J 4 bases; nucleotides not matched to a gene: 5. CDR3 length equals 15 residues. Germline V CDR1 and CDR2: SEHNR, FQNEAQ (reference sequence). The DNA for the CDR3 is TGTGCCAGCAGCTTTAGGTCAGGGGGCACCGGGGAGCTGTTTTTT. Protein: CASSFRSGGTGELFF.

This clonotype was observed many times. The V call is TRBV15, the J call TRBJ1-6; D may be TRBD1 (5 bases). Germline V gives CDR1 LNHNV, CDR2 YYDKDF (reference sequence). The CDR3 has 16 amino acids. V was pared by 3 bases and J by 7 bases, with 16 bases between. The CDR3 sequence: CATSSKPGRPNSPLHF. DNA of the CDR3: TGTGCCACCAGCAGTAAACCGGGACGCCCCAATTCACCCCTCCACTTT.

Note on this clonotype: A much larger clone differs by one base, so this may be a read error. This rearrangement joins TRBV2 to TRBJ2-2; 12 bases match TRBD2. This CDR3 contains 19 residues. Germline V lookup: CDR1 SNHLY, CDR2 FYNNEI. The CDR3 nucleotides read TGTGCCTGCAGTTATACCGGACTAGCGGGAAGCGGCGGCACCGGGGAGCTGTTTTTT. It translates to CACSYTGLAGSGGTGELFF. Drawing the rest from reference TRBV2 and TRBJ2-2, the complete variable domain is EPEVTQTPSHQVTQMGQEVILRCVPISNHLYFYWYRQILGQKVEFLVSFYNNEISEKSEIFDDQFSVERPDGSNFTLKIRSTKLEDSAMYFCACSYTGLAGSGGTGELFFGEGSRLTVL.

On this clonotype: At one end, the junction sequence differs from germline, possibly due to a read error. V gene TRBV28 combines with J gene TRBJ1-2; possible D gene TRBD1, 6 bases. This CDR3 has 13 residues. CDR1 and CDR2 from the germline V gene are MDHEN and SYDVKM. Written as DNA, the CDR3 is TGTGCCACCAGTTCAGGGGAGGGCTATGGCTACACCTTC. Protein: CATSSGEGYGYTF.

The chain combines TRBV27 with TRBJ1-2; tentatively, D is TRBD1 (6 bases). V shed 0 bases and J shed 4 bases, with 12 bases lying between them. The length of the CDR3 is 15 residues. Germline assignment: CDR1 MNHEY and CDR2 SMNVEV (reference sequence). The CDR3 spells CASSLSSLGGYGYTF. In DNA, the CDR3 is TGTGCCAGCAGTTTATCATCCCTAGGGGGCTATGGCTACACCTTC.

This clonotype was picked up many times. The chain combines TRBV5-1 with TRBJ1-1; perhaps TRBD1 as D (5 bases). Between the trimmed V and J ends, which lost 4 bases and 1 base, there was a span of 11 bases. The CDR3 has 14 amino acids. Germline lookup yields CDR1 SGHRS and CDR2 YFSETQ. As DNA, the CDR3 is TGCGCCAGCAGCCCCGACAGACCGAACACTGAAGCTTTCTTT. It codes for CASSPDRPNTEAFF. Variable domain in full (rest from reference TRBV5-1 and TRBJ1-1): KAGVTQTPRYLIKTRGQQVTLSCSPISGHRSVSWYQQTPGQGLQFLFEYFSETQRNKGNFPGRFSGRQFSNSRSEMNVSTLELGDSALYLCASSPDRPNTEAFFGQGTRLTVV.

This clonotype has just a few counts. This chain links TRBV5-6 with TRBJ2-7, with D perhaps matching TRBD1 (5 bases). Germline V gene sequence: CDR1 SGHDT, CDR2 YYEEEE. The V and J ends lost 4 bases and 4 bases respectively, with 18 bases between them. The CDR3 runs to 15 residues. The DNA of the CDR3 is TGTGCCAGCAGCGCGATCGGCAGGGTTCAGTACGAGCAGTACTTC. Translated: CASSAIGRVQYEQYF.